This T cell receptor beta chain was profiled in a study of CD8+CD57+ T cells in acquired aplastic anemia. Study details: Across the sorted CD4+ and CD8+ cells, DNA amounts averaged approximately 3.1 ug. Study outcomes and limitations: The same twenty-nine CD8+ CDR3 sequences occurred in patients and in controls.

Flow cytometry had shown expanded CD8+CD57+ cells in the patients chosen for sequencing. In all patients, the disease was severe acquired aplastic anemia. The table lists this clonotype with a few counts. Its target is unknown. V was pared by 6 bases and J by 8 bases, with 12 bases between. Germline CDR1 and CDR2: SGHRS and YFSETQ. The CDR3 runs to 12 residues. Genomic DNA, serving as template, underwent TCR beta VDJ and CDR3 profiling. From the reads, TCRdb called clonotypes with MiXCR, one entry per CDR3 protein. The table lists fewer than 200,000 distinct CDR3 sequences, around 48% of them singletons.

This sequence was found in a human donor with aplastic anemia. The sequenced sample consisted of sorted CD4+, CD8+, or CD8+CD57+ T cells (not recorded which) from PBMCs. The rearrangement links TRBV5-1 to TRBJ2-1, with D hard to call. Here the CDR3 reads CASTPGRDEQFF. As DNA, the CDR3 is TGCGCCAGCACACCTGGCCGGGATGAGCAGTTCTTC.